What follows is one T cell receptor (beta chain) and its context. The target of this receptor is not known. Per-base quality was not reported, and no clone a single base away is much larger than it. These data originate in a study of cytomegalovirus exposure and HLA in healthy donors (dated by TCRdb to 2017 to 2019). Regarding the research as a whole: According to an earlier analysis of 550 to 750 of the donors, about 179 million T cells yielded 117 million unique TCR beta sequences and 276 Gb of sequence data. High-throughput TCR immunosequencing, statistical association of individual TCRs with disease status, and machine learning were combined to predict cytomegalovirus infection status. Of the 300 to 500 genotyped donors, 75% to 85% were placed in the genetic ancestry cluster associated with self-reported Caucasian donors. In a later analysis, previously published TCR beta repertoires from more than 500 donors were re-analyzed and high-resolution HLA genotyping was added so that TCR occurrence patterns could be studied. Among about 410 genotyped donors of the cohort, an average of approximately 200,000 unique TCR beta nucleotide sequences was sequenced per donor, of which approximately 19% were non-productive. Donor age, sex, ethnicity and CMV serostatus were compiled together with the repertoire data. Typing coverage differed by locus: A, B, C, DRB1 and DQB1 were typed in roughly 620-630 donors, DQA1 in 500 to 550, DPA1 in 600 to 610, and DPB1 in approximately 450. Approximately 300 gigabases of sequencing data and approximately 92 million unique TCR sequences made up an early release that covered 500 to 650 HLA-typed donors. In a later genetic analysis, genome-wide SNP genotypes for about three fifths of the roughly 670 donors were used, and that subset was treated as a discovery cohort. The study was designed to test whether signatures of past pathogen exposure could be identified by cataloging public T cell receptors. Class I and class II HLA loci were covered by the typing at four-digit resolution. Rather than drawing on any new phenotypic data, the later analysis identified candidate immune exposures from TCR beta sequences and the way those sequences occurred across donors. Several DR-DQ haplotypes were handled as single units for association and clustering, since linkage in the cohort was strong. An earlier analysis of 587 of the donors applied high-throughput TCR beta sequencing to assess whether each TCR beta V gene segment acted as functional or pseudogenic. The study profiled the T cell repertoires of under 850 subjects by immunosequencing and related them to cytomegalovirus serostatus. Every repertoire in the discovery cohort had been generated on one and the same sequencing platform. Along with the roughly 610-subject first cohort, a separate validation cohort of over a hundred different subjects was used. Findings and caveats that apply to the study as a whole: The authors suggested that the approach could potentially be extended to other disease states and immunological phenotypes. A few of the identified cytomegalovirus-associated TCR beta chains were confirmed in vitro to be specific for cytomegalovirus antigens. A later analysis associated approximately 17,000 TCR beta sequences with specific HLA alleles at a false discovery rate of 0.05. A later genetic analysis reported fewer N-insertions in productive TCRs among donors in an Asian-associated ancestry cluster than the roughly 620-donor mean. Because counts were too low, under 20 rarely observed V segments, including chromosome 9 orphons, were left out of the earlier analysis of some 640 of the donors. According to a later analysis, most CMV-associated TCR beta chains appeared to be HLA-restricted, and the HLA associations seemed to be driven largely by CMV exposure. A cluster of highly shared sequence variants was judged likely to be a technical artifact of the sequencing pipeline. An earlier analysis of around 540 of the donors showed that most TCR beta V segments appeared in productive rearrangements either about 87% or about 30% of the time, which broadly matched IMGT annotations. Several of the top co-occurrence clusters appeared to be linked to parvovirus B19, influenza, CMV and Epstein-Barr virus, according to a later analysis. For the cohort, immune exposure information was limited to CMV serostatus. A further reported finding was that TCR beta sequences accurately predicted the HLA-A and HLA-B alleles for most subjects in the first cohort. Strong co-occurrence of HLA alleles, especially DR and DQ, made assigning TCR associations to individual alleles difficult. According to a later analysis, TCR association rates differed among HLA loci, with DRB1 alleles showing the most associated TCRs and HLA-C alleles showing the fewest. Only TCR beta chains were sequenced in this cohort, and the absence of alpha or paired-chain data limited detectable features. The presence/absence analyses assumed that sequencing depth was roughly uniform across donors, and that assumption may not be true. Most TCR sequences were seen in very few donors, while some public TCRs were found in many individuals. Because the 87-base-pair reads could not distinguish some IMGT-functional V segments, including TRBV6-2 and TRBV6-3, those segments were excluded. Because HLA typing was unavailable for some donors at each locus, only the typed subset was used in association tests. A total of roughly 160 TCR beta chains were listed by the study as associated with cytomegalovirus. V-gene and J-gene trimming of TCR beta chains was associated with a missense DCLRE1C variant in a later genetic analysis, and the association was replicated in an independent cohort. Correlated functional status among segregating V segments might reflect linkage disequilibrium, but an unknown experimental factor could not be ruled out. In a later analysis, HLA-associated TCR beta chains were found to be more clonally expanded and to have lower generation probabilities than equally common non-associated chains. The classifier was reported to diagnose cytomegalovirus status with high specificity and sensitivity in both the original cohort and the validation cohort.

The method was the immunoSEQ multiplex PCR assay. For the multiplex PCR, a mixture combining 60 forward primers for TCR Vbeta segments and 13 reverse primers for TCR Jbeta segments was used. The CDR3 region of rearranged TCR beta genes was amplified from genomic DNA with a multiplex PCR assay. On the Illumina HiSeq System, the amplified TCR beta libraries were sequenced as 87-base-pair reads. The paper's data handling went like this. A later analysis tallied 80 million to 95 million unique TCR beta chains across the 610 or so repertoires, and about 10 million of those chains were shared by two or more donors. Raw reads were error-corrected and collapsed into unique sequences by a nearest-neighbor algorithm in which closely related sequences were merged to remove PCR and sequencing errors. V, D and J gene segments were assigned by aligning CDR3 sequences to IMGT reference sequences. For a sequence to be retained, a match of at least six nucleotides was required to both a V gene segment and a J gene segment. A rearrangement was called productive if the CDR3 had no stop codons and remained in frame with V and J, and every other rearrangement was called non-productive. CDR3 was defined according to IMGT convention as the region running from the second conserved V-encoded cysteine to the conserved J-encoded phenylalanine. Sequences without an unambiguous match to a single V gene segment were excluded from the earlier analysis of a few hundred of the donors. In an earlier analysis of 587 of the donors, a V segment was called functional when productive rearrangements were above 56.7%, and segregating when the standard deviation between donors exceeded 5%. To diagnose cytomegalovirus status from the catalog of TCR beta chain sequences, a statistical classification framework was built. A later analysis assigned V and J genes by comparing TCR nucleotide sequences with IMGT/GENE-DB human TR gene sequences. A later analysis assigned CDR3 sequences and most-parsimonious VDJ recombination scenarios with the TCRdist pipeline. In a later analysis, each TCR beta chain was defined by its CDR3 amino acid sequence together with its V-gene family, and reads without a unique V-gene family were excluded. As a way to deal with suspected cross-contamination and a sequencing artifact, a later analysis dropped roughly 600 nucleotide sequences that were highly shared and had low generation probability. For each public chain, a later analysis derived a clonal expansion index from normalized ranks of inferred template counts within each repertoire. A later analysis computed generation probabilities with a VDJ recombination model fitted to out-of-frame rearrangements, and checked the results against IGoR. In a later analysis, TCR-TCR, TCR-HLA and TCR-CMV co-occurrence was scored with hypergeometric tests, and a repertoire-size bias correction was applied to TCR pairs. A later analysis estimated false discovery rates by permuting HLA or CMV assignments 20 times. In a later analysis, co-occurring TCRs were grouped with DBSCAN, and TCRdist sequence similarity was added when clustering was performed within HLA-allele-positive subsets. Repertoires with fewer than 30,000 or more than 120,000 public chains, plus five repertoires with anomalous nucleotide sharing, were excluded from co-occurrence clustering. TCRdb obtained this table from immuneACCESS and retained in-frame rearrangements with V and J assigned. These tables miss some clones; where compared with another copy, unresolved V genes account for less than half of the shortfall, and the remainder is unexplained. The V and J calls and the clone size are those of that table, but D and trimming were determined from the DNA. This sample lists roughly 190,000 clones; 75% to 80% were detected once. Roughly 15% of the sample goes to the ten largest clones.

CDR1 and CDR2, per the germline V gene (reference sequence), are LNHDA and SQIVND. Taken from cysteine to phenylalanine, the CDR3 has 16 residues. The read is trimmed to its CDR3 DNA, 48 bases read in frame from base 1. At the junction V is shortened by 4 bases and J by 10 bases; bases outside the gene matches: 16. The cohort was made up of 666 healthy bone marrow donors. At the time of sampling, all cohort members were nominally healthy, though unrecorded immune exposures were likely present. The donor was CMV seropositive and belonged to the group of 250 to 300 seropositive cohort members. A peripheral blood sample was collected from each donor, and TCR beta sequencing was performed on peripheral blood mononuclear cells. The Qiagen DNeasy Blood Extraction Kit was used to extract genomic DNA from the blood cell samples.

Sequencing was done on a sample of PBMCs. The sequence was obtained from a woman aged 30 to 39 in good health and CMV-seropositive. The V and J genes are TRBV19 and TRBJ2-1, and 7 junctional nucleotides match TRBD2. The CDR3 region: CASSKFSTSETGEQFF. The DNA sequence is TGTGCCAGTAGTAAGTTCAGTACTAGCGAGACGGGAGAGCAGTTCTTC.